Described below is a single T cell receptor (beta chain) sequence and its context. The antigen is unknown. The data were obtained in a study of T cell responses to AZD1222 COVID-19 vaccine. Data came from immunoSEQ multiplex PCR; TCRdb stores just in-frame clones and leaves some out. The table records some 190,000 clones, roughly 94% of them present only once. Findings and caveats of the study: Baseline testing showed seropositivity in only six AZD1222 recipients. Spike as a whole was targeted by vaccine-associated CD4 TCRs, dominant at 160-218 and 743-854.

The sample here was peripheral blood, taken 28 days after the second dose of the MenACWY control vaccine. This TCR was sampled from an adult who received the MenACWY meningococcal vaccine as a control.

This CDR3 is CATSRDTDTQYF. The CDR3 bases are TGTGCCACCAGCAGAGACACAGATACGCAGTATTTT. V usage is TRBV15 and J usage is TRBJ2-3, with D hard to call. CDR1 LNHNV and CDR2 YYDKDF come from the germline V gene (reference sequence). CDR3 length: 12 amino acids. Deletions cut 0 bases from V and 2 bases from J, with 0 bases between.